The rows below give T cell receptor beta chains drawn from one sample of a study of blood T cell repertoires in COVID-19. Using immunoSEQ multiplex PCR, the repertoire was profiled, and TCRdb retains in-frame clones only, with some absent. The sample has a few hundred thousand clones; about 90% are singletons. The sequenced sample was PBMCs or T cells enriched from blood (not recorded which). The receptors derive from a woman in her 50s with acute COVID-19. The CDR3 runs from the conserved cysteine through the conserved F or W. A D gene is named only where the DNA matches it firmly.

TRBJ2-7 | TRBV18 | TRBD1 | CASSPRGQGMGEQYF
TRBJ1-3 | TRBV9 | TRBD1 | CASSPRGQGVGNTIYF
TRBJ2-7 | TRBV7-2 | TRBD1 | CASSSHPGQGGGSRSEQYF
TRBJ1-2 | TRBV19 | . | CASIPAQGGYTF
TRBJ2-3 | TRBV7-3 | TRBD2 | CASSDGLAGFTDTQYF
TRBJ1-1 | TRBV18 | . | CASSPSPTGAEAFF
TRBJ1-2 | TRBV7-9 | . | CASSLLTVGEGYTF
TRBJ2-7 | TRBV28 | . | CASSITRLAYEQYF
TRBJ1-2 | TRBV28 | TRBD1 | CASSLSGTGKSGYTF
TRBJ1-2 | TRBV18 | TRBD1 | CASSPETGNAGYTF
TRBJ2-3 | TRBV14 | TRBD2 | CASSQTSWADTQYF
TRBJ1-3 | TRBV4-2 | . | CASSRGSSGNTIYF
TRBJ2-2 | TRBV3-1/TRBV3-2 | . | CASSQDGGARTGELFF
TRBJ2-7 | TRBV5-4 | TRBD2 | CASSSIGTSGSNEQYF
TRBJ2-1 | TRBV2 | TRBD2 | CASTLAGANNEQFF
TRBJ2-3 | TRBV18 | . | CASSPVIDTQYF